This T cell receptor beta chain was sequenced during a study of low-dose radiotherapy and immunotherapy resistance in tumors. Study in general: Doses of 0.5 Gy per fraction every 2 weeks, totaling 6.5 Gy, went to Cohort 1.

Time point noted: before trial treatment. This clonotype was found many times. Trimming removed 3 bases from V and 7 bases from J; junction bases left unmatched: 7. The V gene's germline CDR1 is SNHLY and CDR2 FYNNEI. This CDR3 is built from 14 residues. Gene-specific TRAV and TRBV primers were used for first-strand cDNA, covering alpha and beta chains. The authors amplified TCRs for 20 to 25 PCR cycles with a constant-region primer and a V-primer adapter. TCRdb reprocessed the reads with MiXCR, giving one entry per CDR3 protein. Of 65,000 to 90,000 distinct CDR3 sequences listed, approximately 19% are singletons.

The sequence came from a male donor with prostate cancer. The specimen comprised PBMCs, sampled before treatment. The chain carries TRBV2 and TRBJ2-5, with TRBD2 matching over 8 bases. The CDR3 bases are TGTGCCAGCAGTGACGGGACTAGTAGGGGGACCCAGTACTTC. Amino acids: CASSDGTSRGTQYF.